This paragraph covers one T cell receptor beta chain sequence. The target antigen is unknown. A much larger clone lies a single base off, so this may be a read error. This CDR3 has 17 amino acids. The germline CDR1 and CDR2 sequences are LGHNA and YNFKEQ. V lost 1 base and J lost 6; bases outside the gene matches: 9. MiXCR, applied by TCRdb to the reads, yields one record per CDR3 protein. In the table there are 60,000 or so distinct CDR3 sequences, over 20% of which are singletons. The data were obtained in a study of lung T cells in sarcoidosis with Löfgren's syndrome. The overall study: Analyses focused on Löfgren's syndrome patients. Whole-study results and caveats: In alpha-beta pairs, TRAV12-1 favored TRBV2, and their CDR3s were homologous. Versus controls, Löfgren's syndrome patients reportedly showed TRAV12-1 and TRBV2 as most expanded. Shared TRAV12-1 and TRBV2 CDR3 motifs were reported across several patients.

Input material: CD4+ T cells from PBMCs. This sequence was found in a human donor with sarcoidosis (Löfgren's syndrome or another form), or a control subject (not recorded which). This rearrangement joins TRBV4-2 to TRBJ2-3; TRBD2 agrees at 11 bases. The CDR3 reads CASSQGASGGPMDTQYF. The DNA of the CDR3 is TGTGCCAGCAGCCAAGGCGCTAGCGGGGGGCCCATGGATACGCAGTATTTT.